The entry below gives a single T cell receptor beta chain sequence along with its context. The germline V gene has CDR1 SEHNR and CDR2 FQNEAQ (reference sequence). The CDR3 runs to 17 residues. Trimming shortened V by 5 bases and J by 3 bases, and 23 bases separated the two germline ends. Authors' analysis steps: Reference gene primer amplification yielded estimated nucleated cell counts. Generated by immunoSEQ multiplex PCR, the TCRdb table keeps only in-frame clones and is missing some. V, J and clone size were drawn from that table, and D and trimming were deduced from the DNA. The sample lists fewer than 250,000 clones, approximately 90% occurring once. This specimen belongs to a study of blood T cell repertoires in COVID-19. In the study overall: Samples representing acute and convalescent COVID-19 were sourced from the United States, Italy and Spain.

Sequenced: peripheral blood. This clonotype was obtained from a man aged 25 to 40 with acute or convalescent COVID-19. The gene calls are TRBV7-9 and TRBJ2-7, with D possibly matching TRBD1 (5 bases). As DNA, the CDR3 is TGTGCCAGCAGCCCGAGCCGACAGTACCTAACCTTCTACGAGCAGTACTTC. Its protein is CASSPSRQYLTFYEQYF.